This TCR beta chain was captured by sequencing in a study of regulatory T cells in long-lasting Graves disease (dated by TCRdb to the early 2020s). With regard to the full study: Antithyroid drugs had been taken for less than 3 months by newly diagnosed Graves' disease patients. Persistent Graves' disease patients were compared with newly diagnosed Graves' disease patients by peripheral blood TCR sequencing and RNA sequencing. The study was registered as a clinical trial and conducted in China. A total of around 35 samples underwent TCR sequencing: about 13 from persistent and roughly 20 from newly diagnosed Graves' disease patients.

What the study reported, not specific to this receptor: The small sample size was acknowledged by the authors as a limitation that may reduce accuracy. Only peripheral blood was studied, because thyroid tissue, the primary lesion, was inaccessible. Compared with newly diagnosed patients, patients with persistent Graves' disease had lower TCR Shannon entropy and fewer highly expanded clones, which suggests clonal expansion. Persistent patients shared more public clonotypes among themselves (around 3,000) than newly diagnosed patients did (about 1,000). Preferential use of TRBV28, TRBJ1-2 and TRBJ2-5 was observed in persistent disease, whereas TRBV20-1 and TRBJ2-1 were favored in newly diagnosed disease. Only the TCR beta chain was sequenced and analyzed.

The intended sense of this specimen's time point label: newly diagnosed GD, antithyroid drugs for less than 3 months. For both TCR sequencing and RNA sequencing, RNA was extracted from PBMCs in TRIzol. The diagnosis of Graves' disease was made according to American Thyroid Association guidelines. Recruitment of patients was carried out at an endocrinology department in Xi'an, China. Each patient gave approximately 9 milliliters of peripheral blood, collected in an EDTA anticoagulant tube. Ficoll Paque Plus density gradient separation was used to isolate PBMCs, and no further T cell sorting was performed. RNA quality was checked with an Agilent 2100 Bioanalyzer and agarose gel, and concentration with a NanoDrop 2000. Library construction relied on multiplex PCR. Sequenced using an Illumina HiSeq 4000. To build TCR beta libraries, CDR3 regions were amplified by Arm-PCR using iRepertoire HTBI primers. PCR products were gel purified before sequencing. Per the original workflow: Gene usage analysis of CDR3 amino acid clonotypes relied on the roughly 64 TRBV and 12 to 15 TRBJ segments identified across samples. COPE and FqMerger were used to merge filtered high-quality paired reads into contigs. BLAST was used to align contigs to IMGT TRBV, TRBD and TRBJ reference genes, with CDR3 defined following IMGT. Highly expanded clones were defined as clonotypes with a frequency above 0.1%. Shannon entropy was used to measure repertoire diversity, and the Gini coefficient was used to measure V-J evenness. Clonotypes shared by more than one individual were considered public. TCRdb applied fastp at Q25 and MiXCR to the public reads, then kept only in-frame beta chains. Rows with one shared CDR3 protein collapse into an entry with the most common genes and DNA. The V and J calls were not made by the authors but by TCRdb's processing. The sample profile shows some 220,000 distinct CDR3 sequences; around 20% of them were found once. The ten most abundant clones make up about 11% of the sample.

This clonotype occurred many times. The specificity of this receptor is unknown. No per-base quality is available; no much larger clone lies one base away. The cysteine opens and the phenylalanine closes a CDR3 of 14 amino acids. The sequence is cut down to CDR3 DNA, 42 bases in frame from base 1. From a lookup of the germline V gene, CDR1 and CDR2 are MDHEN and SYDVKM. Relative to germline, V is 6 bases shorter and J is 7 bases shorter, with 16 bases between their ends. These same data were also listed under a study on T cells in Graves' hyperthyroidism and ophthalmopathy. The second publication reports: A patient counted as having stable Graves' hyperthyroidism if no progression to ophthalmopathy occurred over 18 months of follow-up. Hyperthyroidism patients were newly diagnosed, had a disease duration of under 2 months, and were aged 18 to 65 years. Patients with uncontrolled infections, other autoimmune diseases, pregnancy or lactation were excluded. Diagnoses relied on clinical symptoms, serum thyroxine and TRAb, thyroid ultrasound and orbital computed tomography. A first-round RT-PCR of the TCR CDR3 used the HTBI primer set with the Qiagen OneStep RT-PCR kit. Most expanded thyroid clonotypes (frequency above 0.001) were also detected in blood, a finding suggesting that blood repertoires may reflect thyroid immune responses. A model built on a 13 V-J signature distinguished ophthalmopathy from stable hyperthyroidism, reaching over 85% sensitivity and around 81% specificity in cross-validation and 80%/75% in testing. In validation, the model predicted progression to ophthalmopathy with 55% to 71% sensitivity and around 72% specificity, a median of 6.5 months before onset. A discovery cohort of about a hundred patients, 43 with Graves' ophthalmopathy and 57 with stable Graves' hyperthyroidism, was used to find distinguishing TCR V-J signatures. Whether ophthalmopathy could be predicted prospectively was tested in an independent validation cohort made up of 18 to 20 hyperthyroidism patients plus 17 patients who later progressed to ophthalmopathy. The roughly 90 discovery patients were divided at random into training and test sets in a 7:3 ratio. In six Graves' hyperthyroidism patients, the study also compared T-cell repertoires from thyroid tissue with T-cell repertoires from blood. Following sampling, methimazole starting at 30 mg daily was given to hyperthyroidism patients, and high-dose intravenous methylprednisolone was given to ophthalmopathy patients. Libraries were constructed in a second round of multiplex PCR, after which size selection and purification were carried out. Libraries were sequenced paired-end with 100 bp reads on an Illumina HiSeq2000. SOAPnuke was used to process the raw data, throwing out any read that contained adapters or uncalled bases, had a mean Phred below 15, or lacked an exact constant-primer or identifier match. High-quality paired reads were merged with COPE v1.2.5, and unique nucleotide sequences were defined as clonotypes. MiTCR v1.1 was used to align clonotypes to the IMGT TRBV, TRBD and TRBJ reference segments. Analysis was restricted to V-J combinations with a frequency above 0.0001, which covered 99.2% of repertoires. A TCS score was defined as the ratio of F50 (clonal expansion) to E x V (chaos), with BLOSUM62-based TCRdist applied between CDR3 peptides within each V-J. Welch's t-statistics and random forest reduced 450 to 600 V-J features to 10 to 15, which were used in a naive Bayes classifier (R e1071). Sample size was not statistically predetermined, and blinding of investigators to group allocation was not performed. TCR Vbeta CDR3 sequencing of 130 to 150 peripheral blood samples (around 45 ophthalmopathy, approximately 80 hyperthyroidism and roughly 17 progressor patients) is reported in the paper.

The sequence derives from a woman in her twenties or thirties with Graves disease. Donor details come from another sample of the same person, matched by shared clones. The rearranged segments are TRBV28 and TRBJ1-5; the D gene cannot be resolved reliably. The sequencing here drew on peripheral blood mononuclear cells (PBMCs), taken at new diagnosis, from a patient treated with antithyroid drugs. The CDR3: CASSRRAGRQPQHF. The sequenced DNA: TGTGCCAGCAGCCGAAGGGCAGGACGGCAGCCCCAGCATTTT.